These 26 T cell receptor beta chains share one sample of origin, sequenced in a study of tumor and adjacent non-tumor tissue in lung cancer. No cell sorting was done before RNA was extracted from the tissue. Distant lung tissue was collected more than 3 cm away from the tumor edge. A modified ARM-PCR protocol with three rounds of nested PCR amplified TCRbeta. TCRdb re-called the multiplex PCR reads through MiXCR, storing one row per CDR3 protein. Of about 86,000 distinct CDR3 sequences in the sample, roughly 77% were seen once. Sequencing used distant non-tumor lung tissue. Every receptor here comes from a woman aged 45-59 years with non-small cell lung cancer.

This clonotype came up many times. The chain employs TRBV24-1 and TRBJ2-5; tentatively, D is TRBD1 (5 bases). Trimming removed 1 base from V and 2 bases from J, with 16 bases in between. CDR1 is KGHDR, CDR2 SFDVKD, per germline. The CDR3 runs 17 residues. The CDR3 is CATSDLGTGAIQETQYF. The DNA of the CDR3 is TGTGCCACCAGTGATTTAGGAACAGGAGCAATACAAGAGACCCAGTACTTC.

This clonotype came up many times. Here the CDR3 DNA reads TGTGCCAGCACCTTACCGGAGGACCCCTACAATGAGCAGTTCTTC. Its protein is CASTLPEDPYNEQFF. J is TRBJ2-1 and V is TRBV12-3 or TRBV12-4; D possibly corresponds to TRBD2 (5 bases). The ends were cut back, 7 bases at V and 2 bases at J, with 15 bases in the middle. This CDR3 is 15 amino acids long.

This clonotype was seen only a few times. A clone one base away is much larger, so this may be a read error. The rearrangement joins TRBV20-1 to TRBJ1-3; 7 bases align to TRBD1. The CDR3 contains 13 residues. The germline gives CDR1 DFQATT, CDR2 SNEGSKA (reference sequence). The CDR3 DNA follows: TGCAGTGCCTGGGACAGCTCTGGAAAGACCATATATTTT. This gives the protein CSAWDSSGKTIYF.

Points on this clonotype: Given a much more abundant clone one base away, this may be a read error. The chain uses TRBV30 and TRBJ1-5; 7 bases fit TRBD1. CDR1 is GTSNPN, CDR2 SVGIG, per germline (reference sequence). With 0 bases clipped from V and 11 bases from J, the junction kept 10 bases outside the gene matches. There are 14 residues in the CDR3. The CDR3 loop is CAWSVPQGWQSQHF. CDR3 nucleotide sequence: TGTGCCTGGAGTGTACCACAGGGGTGGCAGTCCCAGCATTTT.

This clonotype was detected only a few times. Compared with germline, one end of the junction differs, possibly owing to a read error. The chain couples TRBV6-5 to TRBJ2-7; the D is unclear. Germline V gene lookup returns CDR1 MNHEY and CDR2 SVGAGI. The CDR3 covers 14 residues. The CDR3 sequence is CASAFGSRAYEQHF. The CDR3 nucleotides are TGTGCCAGCGCCTTTGGGTCCCGAGCCTACGAGCAGCACTTC.

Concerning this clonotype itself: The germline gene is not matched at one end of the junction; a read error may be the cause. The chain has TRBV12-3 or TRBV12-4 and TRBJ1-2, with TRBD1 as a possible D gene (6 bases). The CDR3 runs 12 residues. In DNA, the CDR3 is TGTGCCACTTCCAGGGGAGGCTATGGCTACAGCTTC. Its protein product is CATSRGGYGYSF.

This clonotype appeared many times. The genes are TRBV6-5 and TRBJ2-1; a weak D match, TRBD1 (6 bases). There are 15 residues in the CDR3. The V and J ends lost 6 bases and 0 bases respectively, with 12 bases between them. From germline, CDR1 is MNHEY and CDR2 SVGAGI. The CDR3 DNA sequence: TGTGCCAGCAGGGAAACAGGGAGCTCCTACAATGAGCAGTTCTTC. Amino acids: CASRETGSSYNEQFF.

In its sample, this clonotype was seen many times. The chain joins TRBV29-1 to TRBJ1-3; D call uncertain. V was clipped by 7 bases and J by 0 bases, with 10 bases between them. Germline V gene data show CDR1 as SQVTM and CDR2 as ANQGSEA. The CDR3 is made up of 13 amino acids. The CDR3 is CSATAFSGNTIYF. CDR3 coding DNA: TGCAGCGCGACGGCTTTCTCTGGAAACACCATATATTTT.

DNA of the CDR3: TGTGCCAGCAGCCCTGACTTTAATAACTATGGCTACACCTTC. Translated: CASSPDFNNYGYTF. This chain uses TRBV4-2 with TRBJ1-2, with D hard to call. CDR1 is LGHNA and CDR2 is YNFKEQ in the germline V gene. This CDR3 region has 14 residues. V was shortened by 4 bases and J by 1 base, with 10 bases between the two germline ends.

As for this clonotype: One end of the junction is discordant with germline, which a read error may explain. The CDR3 here is CTSSFSGTRNTGELFF. As DNA, the CDR3 is TGTACCAGCAGCTTCTCCGGGACTAGGAACACCGGGGAGCTGTTTTTT. The rearrangement joins TRBV4-2 to TRBJ2-2, with 8 bases matching TRBD2. Germline assignment: CDR1 LGHNA and CDR2 YNFKEQ. CDR3 length: 16 amino acids.

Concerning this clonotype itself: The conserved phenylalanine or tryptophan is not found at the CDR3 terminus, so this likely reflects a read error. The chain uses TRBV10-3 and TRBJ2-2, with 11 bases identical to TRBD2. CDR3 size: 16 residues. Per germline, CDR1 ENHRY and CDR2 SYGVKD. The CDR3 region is CAISGPSGGNTWELFY. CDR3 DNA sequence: TGTGCCATCAGTGGTCCTAGCGGGGGGAACACCTGGGAGCTGTTTTAT.

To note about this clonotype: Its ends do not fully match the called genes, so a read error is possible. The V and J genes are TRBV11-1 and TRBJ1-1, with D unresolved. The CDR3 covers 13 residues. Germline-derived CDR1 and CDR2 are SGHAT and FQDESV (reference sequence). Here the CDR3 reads CASSPPGNTVASF. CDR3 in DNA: TGTGCCAGCAGCCCACCGGGGAACACTGTAGCTTCCTTT.

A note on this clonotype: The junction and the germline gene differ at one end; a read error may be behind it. The CDR3 loop is CANRPGTSGSYEQYF. CDR3 nucleotide sequence: TGTGCCAACAGGCCCGGAACTAGCGGATCCTACGAGCAGTACTTT. This chain links TRBV6-2 or TRBV6-3 with TRBJ2-7; 8 nucleotides agree with TRBD2. Germline assignment: CDR1 MNHEY and CDR2 SVGEGT. This CDR3 spans 15 amino acids.

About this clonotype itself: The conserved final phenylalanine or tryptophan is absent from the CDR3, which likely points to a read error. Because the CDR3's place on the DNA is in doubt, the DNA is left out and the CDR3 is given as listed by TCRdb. CDR3 amino acids: CASSLLMLGTEAFV. The rearrangement joins TRBV11-2 to TRBJ1-1. 14 amino acids form the CDR3, both terminal residues included. Germline CDR1 and CDR2: SGHAT and FQNNGV.

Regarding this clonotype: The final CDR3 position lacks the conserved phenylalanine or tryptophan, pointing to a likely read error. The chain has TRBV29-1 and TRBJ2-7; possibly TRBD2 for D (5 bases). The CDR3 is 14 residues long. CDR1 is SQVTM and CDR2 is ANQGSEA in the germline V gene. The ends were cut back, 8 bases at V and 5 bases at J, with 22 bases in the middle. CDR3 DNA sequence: TGCAGCTTCATCAGCATGAGGGCAATCCACGAGCAGTACTCC. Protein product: CSFISMRAIHEQYS.

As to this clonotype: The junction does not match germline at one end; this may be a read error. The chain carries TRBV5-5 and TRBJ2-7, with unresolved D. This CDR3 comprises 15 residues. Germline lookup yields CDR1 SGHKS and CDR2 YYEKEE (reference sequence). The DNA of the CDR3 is TGTGCCAGCAGCTTGGAGGGTACCATCACCTACCAGCAGTACTTC. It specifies CASSLEGTITYQQYF.

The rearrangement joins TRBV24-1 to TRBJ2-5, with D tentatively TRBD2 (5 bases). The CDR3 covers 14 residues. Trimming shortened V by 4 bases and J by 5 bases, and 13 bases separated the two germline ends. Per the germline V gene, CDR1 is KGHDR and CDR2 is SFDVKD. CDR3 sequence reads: CATSEGEGAETQYF. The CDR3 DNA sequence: TGTGCCACCAGTGAAGGAGAGGGAGCGGAGACCCAGTACTTC.

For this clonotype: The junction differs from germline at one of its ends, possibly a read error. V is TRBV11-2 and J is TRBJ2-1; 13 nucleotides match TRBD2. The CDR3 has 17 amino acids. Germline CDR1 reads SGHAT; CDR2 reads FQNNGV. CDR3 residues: CACSLQVTSGRAGEQFF. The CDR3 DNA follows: TGTGCCTGCAGCTTGCAGGTTACTAGCGGGAGGGCCGGTGAGCAGTTCTTC.

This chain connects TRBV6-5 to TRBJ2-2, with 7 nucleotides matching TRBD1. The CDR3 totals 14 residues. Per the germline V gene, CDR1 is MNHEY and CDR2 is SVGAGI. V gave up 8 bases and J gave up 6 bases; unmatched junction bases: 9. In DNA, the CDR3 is TGTGCCAGCCGGGTTAGTGGGACAGCCGGGGAGCTGTTTTTT. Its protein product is CASRVSGTAGELFF.

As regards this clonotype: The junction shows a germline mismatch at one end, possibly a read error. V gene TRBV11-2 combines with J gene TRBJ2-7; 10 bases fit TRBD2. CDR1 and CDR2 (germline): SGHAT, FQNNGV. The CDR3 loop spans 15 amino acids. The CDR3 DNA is TGTGCGAGCAGCTTCGGGACTAGCGTCTTCTACGAGCAGTACTTC. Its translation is CASSFGTSVFYEQYF.

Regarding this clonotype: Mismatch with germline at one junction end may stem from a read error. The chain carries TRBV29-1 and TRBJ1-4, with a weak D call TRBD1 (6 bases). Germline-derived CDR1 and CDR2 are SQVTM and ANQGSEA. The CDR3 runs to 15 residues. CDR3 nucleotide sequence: TGCATCGTCAGACCCGAGACAGGTCTCAATGTAAAACTGTTTTTT. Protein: CIVRPETGLNVKLFF.

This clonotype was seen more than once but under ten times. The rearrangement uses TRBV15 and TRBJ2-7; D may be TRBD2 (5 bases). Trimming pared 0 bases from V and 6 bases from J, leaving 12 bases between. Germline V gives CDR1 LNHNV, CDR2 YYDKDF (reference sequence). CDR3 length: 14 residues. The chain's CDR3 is CATSRDVGVVEQYF. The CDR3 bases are TGTGCCACCAGCAGAGATGTCGGGGTCGTCGAGCAGTACTTC.

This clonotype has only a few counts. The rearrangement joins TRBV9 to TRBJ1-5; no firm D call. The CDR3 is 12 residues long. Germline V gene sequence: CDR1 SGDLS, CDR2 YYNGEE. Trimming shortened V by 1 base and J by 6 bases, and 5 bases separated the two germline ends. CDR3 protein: CASSVPTQPQHF. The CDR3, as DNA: TGTGCCAGCAGCGTACCTACTCAGCCCCAGCATTTT.

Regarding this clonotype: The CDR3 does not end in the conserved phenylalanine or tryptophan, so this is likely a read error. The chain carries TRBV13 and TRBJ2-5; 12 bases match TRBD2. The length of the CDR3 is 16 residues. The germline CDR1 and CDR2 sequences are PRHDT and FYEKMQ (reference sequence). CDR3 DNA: TGTGCAAGCAGCCTAGGACTAGCGGGGCCACAAGAGACCCAGTACTCC. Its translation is CASSLGLAGPQETQYS.

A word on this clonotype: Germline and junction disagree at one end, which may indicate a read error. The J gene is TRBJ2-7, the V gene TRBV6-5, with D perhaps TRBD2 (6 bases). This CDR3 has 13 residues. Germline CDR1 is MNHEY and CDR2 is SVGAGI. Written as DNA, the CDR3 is TGTGTCAGCTCATTACGGGGGACTGGCGAGCAGTACTTC. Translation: CVSSLRGTGEQYF.

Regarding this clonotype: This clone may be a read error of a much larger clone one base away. The CDR3: CASSLETGPLAKNTQYF. The CDR3 DNA reads as TGTGCCAGCAGCTTAGAAACAGGGCCGCTAGCCAAAAACACTCAGTACTTC. J is TRBJ2-4 and V is TRBV13, with D possibly TRBD1 on 6 matching bases. The CDR3 consists of 17 residues. The germline CDR1 and CDR2 sequences are PRHDT and FYEKMQ (reference sequence).